Listed here is a single T cell receptor beta chain. Its antigen is unknown. The sample originates from a study of cytomegalovirus exposure and HLA in healthy donors. TCRdb keeps only in-frame clones here, not all; method: immunoSEQ multiplex PCR. This sample carries roughly 98,000 clones, around 85% of them seen once, and the ten largest clones take roughly 3.9%. The germline V gene encodes CDR1 MNHEY and CDR2 SVGAGI. The CDR3 spans 15 residues. V gave up 0 bases and J gave up 7 bases; unmatched junction bases: 5. The study's findings and limits: The TCR clusters that emerged in the first cohort tended, a later analysis found, to co-occur in the 120 validation repertoires. Reported results showed that the classifier diagnosed cytomegalovirus status with high specificity and sensitivity.

Separate from the approximately 700-subject first cohort was the approximately 130-subject validation cohort, to which the donors belonged. The chain employs TRBV6-5 and TRBJ1-5; 8 positions agree with TRBD1. The sequence derives from a woman aged 25 to 45 in good health and CMV-seronegative. Sample: PBMCs. DNA for the CDR3: TGTGCCAGCAGTTACTCGAGGGACAGGCGACAGCCCCAGCATTTT. Its protein is CASSYSRDRRQPQHF.